This T cell receptor (beta chain) originates from a study of shared T cell receptors in the human thymus. Germline lookup yields CDR1 SGHDT and CDR2 YYEEEE. Deletions cut 0 bases from V and 5 bases from J, with 6 bases between. This CDR3 is built from 13 residues. Turning to this clone: Other DNA sequences in the same sample also yield this CDR3.

Clones were sequenced by immunoSEQ multiplex PCR, and TCRdb holds only the in-frame ones, with some missing. The sample carries 630,000 or so clones, approximately 89% recorded once. The same sample was also used in a study of human thymus T cells. In that study: Thymus pieces cut out during corrective heart surgery were the tissue that was used.

This TCR was sampled from a boy less than two years old with a congenital heart defect. The sample taken for sequencing was thymocytes. This chain connects TRBV5-6 to TRBJ1-5; D gene unclear. CDR3 in DNA: TGTGCCAGCAGCTTGGCCGGGGATCAGCCCCAGCATTTT. Its translation is CASSLAGDQPQHF.